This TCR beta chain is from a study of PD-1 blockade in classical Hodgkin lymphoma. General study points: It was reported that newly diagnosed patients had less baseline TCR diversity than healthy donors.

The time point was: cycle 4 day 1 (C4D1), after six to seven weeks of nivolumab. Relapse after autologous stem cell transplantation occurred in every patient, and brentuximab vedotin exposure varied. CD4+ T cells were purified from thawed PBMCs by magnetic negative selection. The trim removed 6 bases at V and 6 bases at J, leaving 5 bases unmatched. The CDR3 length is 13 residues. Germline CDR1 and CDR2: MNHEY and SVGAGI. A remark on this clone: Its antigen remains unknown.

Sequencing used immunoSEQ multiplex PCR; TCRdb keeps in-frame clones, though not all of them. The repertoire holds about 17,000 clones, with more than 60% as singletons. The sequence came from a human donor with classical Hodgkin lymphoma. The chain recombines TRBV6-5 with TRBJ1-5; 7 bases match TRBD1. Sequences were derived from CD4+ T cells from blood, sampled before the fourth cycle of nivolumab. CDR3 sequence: CASSRQGGQPQHF. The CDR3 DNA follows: TGTGCCAGCAGCCGACAGGGAGGTCAGCCCCAGCATTTT.